These T cell receptor beta chains were read from a single sample in a study of cytomegalovirus exposure and HLA in healthy donors. Clones were sequenced by immunoSEQ multiplex PCR, and TCRdb holds only the in-frame ones, with some missing. Of some 110,000 clones listed, about 83% were seen once; the top ten hold around 5.1%. Source material: PBMCs. The origin of the receptors is a man aged 18 to 30 in good health and CMV-seronegative. CDR3s include the opening cysteine and the closing phenylalanine or tryptophan. The order of the fields is V gene, CDR3 length, CDR3 protein.

TRBV30	10	CAWAQDEQYF
TRBV14	13	CASSLRGPYEQYF
TRBV7-9	15	CASSKRERGDYGYTF
TRBV27	16	CASSLSSGGSYNEQFF
TRBV2	17	CASSEGGAGLAGELQFF
TRBV6-1	13	CASSRNQRAEAFF
TRBV11-3	17	CASSDLDRWKNTGELFF
TRBV2	12	CASRGGSYEQYF
TRBV6-5	13	CASRIDRGRGYTF
TRBV6-1	14	CASNSLRVTDTQYF
TRBV27	15	CASCKTGASTDTQYF
TRBV18	14	CASSSRDYAYEQYF
TRBV6-5	14	CASRDRAGKETQYF
TRBV30	13	CAWSKAGGWEQFF
TRBV7-9	15	CASSQQSGVNNEQFF
TRBV12-5	19	CASGLKRGPAGSGANVLTF
TRBV29-1	13	CSGDPGGNYGYTF
TRBV2	16	CASSPLAGGLHGELFF
TRBV6-1	14	CASNEDLGGMEQYF
TRBV6-5	13	CASSWAGSTEAFF
TRBV2	16	CASSWRSGPGGGPQHF
TRBV30	14	CAWGRARGRTEAFF
TRBV30	13	CAWSRTETYEQYF
TRBV30	15	CAWSSPDSSTDTQYF
TRBV29-1	14	CSVEPGQGIPQAFF
TRBV19	14	CASSLDRGPDTQYF
TRBV7-2	16	CASSISSGGGADTQYF